This TCR beta chain was sequenced in a study of regulatory dendritic cells for organ transplantation. Allogeneic regulatory or mature dendritic cells were co-cultured for less than 6 days with CFSE-labeled sorted T cells at 1:10. Study results and caveats: Memory CD8+ clonal expansion seemed more limited with regulatory than mature dendritic cells.

Profiling relied on immunoSEQ multiplex PCR, and the TCRdb table lists in-frame clones only, not all of them. The data show about 20,000 clones, approximately 83% seen once. This clone was seen a handful of times. Its antigen is undetermined. Material for sequencing was naive CD4+ T cells from blood cultured with regulatory dendritic cells. Subset noted: CD45RA+ naive T cells. This clonotype originated in a human donor in good health.

The chain's CDR3 is CASSLLRQAGQPQHF. The CDR3 DNA follows: TGTGCCAGCAGTTTACTGCGGCAGGCAGGTCAGCCCCAGCATTTT. The rearrangement links TRBV28 to TRBJ1-5; D is ambiguous. Germline values: CDR1 MDHEN, CDR2 SYDVKM. Trimming stripped 2 bases from V and 6 bases from J, with 14 bases between. CDR3 length: 15 amino acids.